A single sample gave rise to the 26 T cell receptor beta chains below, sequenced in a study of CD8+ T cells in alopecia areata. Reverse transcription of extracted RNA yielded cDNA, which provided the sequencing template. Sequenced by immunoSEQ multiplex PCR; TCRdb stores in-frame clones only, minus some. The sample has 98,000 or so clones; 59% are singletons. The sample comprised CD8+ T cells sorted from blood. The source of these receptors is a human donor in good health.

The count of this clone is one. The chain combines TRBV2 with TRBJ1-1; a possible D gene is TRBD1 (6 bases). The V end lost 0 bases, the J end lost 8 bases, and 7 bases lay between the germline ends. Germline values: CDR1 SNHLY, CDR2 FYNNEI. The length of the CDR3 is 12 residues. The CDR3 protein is CASSEADREAFF. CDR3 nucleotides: TGTGCCAGCAGTGAAGCGGACAGAGAAGCTTTCTTT.

DNA of the CDR3: TGTGCCAGCAGTCCCTACAGGAATGAGCAGTTCTTC. The encoded protein is CASSPYRNEQFF. The chain combines TRBV28 with TRBJ2-1, with D tentatively TRBD1 (5 bases). Germline loops: CDR1 MDHEN, CDR2 SYDVKM. The CDR3 is 12 amino acids. Trimming took 5 bases from V and 7 from J, leaving 9 bases between them.

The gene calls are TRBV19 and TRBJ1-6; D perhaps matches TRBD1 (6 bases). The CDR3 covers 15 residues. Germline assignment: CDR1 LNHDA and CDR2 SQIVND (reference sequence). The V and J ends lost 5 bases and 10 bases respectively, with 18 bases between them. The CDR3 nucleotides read TGTGCCAGTAGTTTACTCCAGGGGTTCGGGTCACCCCTCCACTTT. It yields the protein CASSLLQGFGSPLHF. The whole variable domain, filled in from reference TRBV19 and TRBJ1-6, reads DGGITQSPKYLFRKEGQNVTLSCEQNLNHDAMYWYRQDPGQGLRLIYYSQIVNDFQKGDIAEGYSVSREKKESFPLTVTSAQKNPTAFYLCASSLLQGFGSPLHFGNGTRLTVT.

In DNA form, the CDR3 reads TGTGCCACCAGGGCTGGAGGGAGGAACACTGAAGCTTTCTTT. This translates into CATRAGGRNTEAFF. The chain has TRBV7-6 and TRBJ1-1, with TRBD1 as a possible D gene (5 bases). V lost 10 bases, J lost 1 base, and 16 bases lay in between. The CDR3 contains 14 residues. CDR1 and CDR2 from the germline V gene are SGHVS and FNYEAQ.

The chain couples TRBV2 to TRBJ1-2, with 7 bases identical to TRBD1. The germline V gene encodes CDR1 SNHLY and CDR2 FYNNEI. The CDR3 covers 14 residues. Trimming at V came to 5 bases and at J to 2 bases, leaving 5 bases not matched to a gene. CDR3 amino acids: CASSRAGGNYGYTF. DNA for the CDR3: TGTGCCAGCAGTAGAGCAGGGGGGAACTATGGCTACACCTTC.

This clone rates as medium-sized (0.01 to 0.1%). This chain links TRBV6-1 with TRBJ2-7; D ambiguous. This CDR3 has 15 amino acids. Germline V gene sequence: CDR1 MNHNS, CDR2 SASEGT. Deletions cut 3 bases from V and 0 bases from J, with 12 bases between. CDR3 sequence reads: CASSDRATSSYEQYF. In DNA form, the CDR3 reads TGTGCCAGCAGTGATCGGGCGACGAGCTCCTACGAGCAGTACTTC.

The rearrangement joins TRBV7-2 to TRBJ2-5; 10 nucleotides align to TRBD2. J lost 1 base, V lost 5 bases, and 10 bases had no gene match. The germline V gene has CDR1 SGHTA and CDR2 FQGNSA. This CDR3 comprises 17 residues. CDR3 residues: CASSPLVLAGAQETQYF. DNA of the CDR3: TGTGCCAGCAGCCCCCTTGTGCTAGCGGGGGCCCAAGAGACCCAGTACTTC.

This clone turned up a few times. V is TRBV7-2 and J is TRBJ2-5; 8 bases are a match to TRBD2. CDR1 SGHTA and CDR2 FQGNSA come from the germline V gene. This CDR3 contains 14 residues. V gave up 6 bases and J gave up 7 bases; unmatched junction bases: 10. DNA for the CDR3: TGTGCCAGCAGTCCGAGCGGGGGTAGAGGGACCCAGTACTTC. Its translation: CASSPSGGRGTQYF.

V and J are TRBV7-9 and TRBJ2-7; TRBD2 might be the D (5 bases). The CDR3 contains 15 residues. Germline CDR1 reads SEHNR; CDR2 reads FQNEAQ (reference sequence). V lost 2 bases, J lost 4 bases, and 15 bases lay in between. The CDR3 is CASSLSSSGFYEQYF. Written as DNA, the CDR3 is TGTGCCAGCAGCTTATCTAGCTCAGGTTTTTACGAGCAGTACTTC.

CDR3 in amino acids: CASSIFPGGNTEAFF. The CDR3 DNA reads TGTGCCAGTAGTATCTTCCCCGGAGGTAACACTGAAGCTTTCTTT. This chain uses TRBV19 with TRBJ1-1; D not resolved. This CDR3 is built from 15 residues. Germline V gene lookup returns CDR1 LNHDA and CDR2 SQIVND (reference sequence). V dropped 3 bases and J dropped 2 bases, with 13 bases sitting between them.

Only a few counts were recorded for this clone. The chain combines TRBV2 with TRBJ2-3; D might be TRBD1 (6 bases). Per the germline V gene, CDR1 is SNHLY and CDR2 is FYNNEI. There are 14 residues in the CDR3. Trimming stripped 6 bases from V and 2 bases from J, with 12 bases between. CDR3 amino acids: CASRRQANTDTQYF. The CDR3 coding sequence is TGTGCCAGCAGGCGACAGGCCAACACAGATACGCAGTATTTT.

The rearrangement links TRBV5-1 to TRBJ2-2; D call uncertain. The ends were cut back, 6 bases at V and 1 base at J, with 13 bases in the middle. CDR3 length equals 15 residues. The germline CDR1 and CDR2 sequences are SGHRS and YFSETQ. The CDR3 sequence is CASTSWGKNTGELFF. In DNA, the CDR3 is TGCGCCAGCACTTCCTGGGGAAAGAACACCGGGGAGCTGTTTTTT.

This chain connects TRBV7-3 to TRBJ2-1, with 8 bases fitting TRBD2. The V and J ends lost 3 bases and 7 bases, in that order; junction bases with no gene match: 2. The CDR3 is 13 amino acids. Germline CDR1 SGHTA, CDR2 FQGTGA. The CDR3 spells CASSLGLGNEQFF. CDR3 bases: TGTGCCAGCAGCTTGGGACTAGGGAATGAGCAGTTCTTC.

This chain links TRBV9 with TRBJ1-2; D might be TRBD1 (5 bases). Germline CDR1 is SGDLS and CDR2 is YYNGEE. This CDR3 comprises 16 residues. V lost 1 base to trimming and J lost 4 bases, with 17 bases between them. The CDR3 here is CASSVFSGVVTYGYTF. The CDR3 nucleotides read TGTGCCAGCAGCGTATTCTCGGGGGTTGTCACCTATGGCTACACCTTC.

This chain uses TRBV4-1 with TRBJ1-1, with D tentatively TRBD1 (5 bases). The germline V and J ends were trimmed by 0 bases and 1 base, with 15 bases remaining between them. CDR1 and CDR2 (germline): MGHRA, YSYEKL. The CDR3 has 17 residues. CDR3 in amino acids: CASSQEHGRVGNTEAFF. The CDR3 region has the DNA TGCGCCAGCAGCCAAGAACACGGCAGGGTGGGGAACACTGAAGCTTTCTTT.

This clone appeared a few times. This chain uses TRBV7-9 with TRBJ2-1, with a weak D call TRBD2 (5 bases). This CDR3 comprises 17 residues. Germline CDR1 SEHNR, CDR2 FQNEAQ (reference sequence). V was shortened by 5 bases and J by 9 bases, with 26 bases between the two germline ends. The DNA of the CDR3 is TGTGCCAGCAGCCCACAACCAATTGGCGGAACTGAGGGTGAGCAGTTCTTC. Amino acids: CASSPQPIGGTEGEQFF.

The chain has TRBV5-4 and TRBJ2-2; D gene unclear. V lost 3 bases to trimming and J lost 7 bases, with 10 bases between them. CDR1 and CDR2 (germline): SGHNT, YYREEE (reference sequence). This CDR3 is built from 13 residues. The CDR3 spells CASSSFLSGELFF. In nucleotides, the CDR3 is TGTGCCAGCAGCTCATTCCTCAGCGGGGAGCTGTTTTTT.

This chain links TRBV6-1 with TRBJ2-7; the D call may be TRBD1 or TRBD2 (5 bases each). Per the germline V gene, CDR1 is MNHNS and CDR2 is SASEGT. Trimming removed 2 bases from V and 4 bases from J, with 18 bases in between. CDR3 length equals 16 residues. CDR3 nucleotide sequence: TGTGCCAGCAGTGAATCTGAATGGGGGACGGGATACGAGCAGTACTTC. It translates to CASSESEWGTGYEQYF.

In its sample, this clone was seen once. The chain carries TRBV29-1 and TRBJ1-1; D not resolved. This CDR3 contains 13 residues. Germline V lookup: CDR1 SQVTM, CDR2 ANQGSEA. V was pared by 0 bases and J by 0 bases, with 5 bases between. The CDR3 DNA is TGCAGCGTTGAAGACACACTGAACACTGAAGCTTTCTTT. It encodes CSVEDTLNTEAFF.

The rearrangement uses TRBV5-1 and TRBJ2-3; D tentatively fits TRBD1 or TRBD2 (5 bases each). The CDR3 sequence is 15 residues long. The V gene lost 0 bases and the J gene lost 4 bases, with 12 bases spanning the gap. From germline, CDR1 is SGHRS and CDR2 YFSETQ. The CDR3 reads CASSLEVRGADTQYF. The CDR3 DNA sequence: TGCGCCAGCAGCTTGGAAGTGCGAGGGGCAGATACGCAGTATTTT.

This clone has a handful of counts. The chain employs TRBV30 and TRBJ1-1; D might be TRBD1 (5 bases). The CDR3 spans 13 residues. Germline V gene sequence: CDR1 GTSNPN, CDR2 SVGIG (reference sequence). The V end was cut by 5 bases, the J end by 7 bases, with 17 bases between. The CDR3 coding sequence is TGTGCCTGGGGATGGGGCCCTGACGGTGAAGCTTTCTTT. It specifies CAWGWGPDGEAFF.

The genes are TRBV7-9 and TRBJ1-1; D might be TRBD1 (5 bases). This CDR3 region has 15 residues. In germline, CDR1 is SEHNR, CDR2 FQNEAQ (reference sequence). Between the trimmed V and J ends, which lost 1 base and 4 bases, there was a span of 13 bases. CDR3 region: CASSLDWTRGTEAFF. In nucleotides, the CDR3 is TGTGCCAGCAGCTTAGACTGGACACGTGGCACTGAAGCTTTCTTT.

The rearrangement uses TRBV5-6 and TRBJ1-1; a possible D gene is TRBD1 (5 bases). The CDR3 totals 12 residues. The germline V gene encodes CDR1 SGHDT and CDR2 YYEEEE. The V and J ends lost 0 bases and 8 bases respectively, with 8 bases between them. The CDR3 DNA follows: TGTGCCAGCAGCTTGGGGGGACTGGAAGCTTTCTTT. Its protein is CASSLGGLEAFF.

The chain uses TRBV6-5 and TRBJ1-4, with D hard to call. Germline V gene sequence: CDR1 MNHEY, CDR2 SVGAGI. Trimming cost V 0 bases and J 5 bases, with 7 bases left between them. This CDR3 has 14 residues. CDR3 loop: CASSYSSGNEKLFF. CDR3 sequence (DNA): TGTGCCAGCAGTTACTCGTCCGGGAATGAAAAACTGTTTTTT.

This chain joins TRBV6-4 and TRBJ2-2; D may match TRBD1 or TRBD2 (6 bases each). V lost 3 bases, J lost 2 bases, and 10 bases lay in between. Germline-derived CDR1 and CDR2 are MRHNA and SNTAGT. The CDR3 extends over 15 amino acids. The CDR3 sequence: CASSENGGNTGELFF. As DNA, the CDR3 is TGTGCCAGCAGTGAAAACGGGGGCAACACCGGGGAGCTGTTTTTT.

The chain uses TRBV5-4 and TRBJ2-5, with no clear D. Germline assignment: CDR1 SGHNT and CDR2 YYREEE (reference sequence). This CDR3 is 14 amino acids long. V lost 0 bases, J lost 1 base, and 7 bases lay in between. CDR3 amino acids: CASSLGVGQETQYF. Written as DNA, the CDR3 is TGTGCCAGCAGCTTGGGGGTAGGCCAAGAGACCCAGTACTTC.